This entry concerns a single T cell receptor (beta chain). Its target is not known. PBMCs, at least 7 million per sample, were isolated. Total RNA extracted from each sample amounted to at least 6 micrograms. This sample is part of a study of blood T cells in healthy people across ages. Findings and caveats of the study: PBMCs that were unsorted prevented a conclusive naive versus antigen-experienced comparison.

The second PCR ran roughly 6 to 11 cycles with a sample-barcoded 5' primer and J-beta primers. One entry per CDR3 protein results from TCRdb running MiXCR on the 5' RACE reads. The sample contains 650,000 to 1,000,000 distinct CDR3 sequences, about 34% of which appear only once. In germline, CDR1 is SGHTA, CDR2 FQGNSA. The V gene lost 5 bases and the J gene lost 0 bases, with 12 bases spanning the gap. The CDR3 has 15 amino acids. Specimen: blood. The rearrangement uses TRBV7-2 and TRBJ2-3; D may be TRBD2 (6 bases). The origin of this receptor is a man aged 18 to 29 in good health. CDR3 in DNA: TGTGCCAGCAGCCATCGGGAGCCTAGCACAGATACGCAGTATTTT. It encodes CASSHREPSTDTQYF.